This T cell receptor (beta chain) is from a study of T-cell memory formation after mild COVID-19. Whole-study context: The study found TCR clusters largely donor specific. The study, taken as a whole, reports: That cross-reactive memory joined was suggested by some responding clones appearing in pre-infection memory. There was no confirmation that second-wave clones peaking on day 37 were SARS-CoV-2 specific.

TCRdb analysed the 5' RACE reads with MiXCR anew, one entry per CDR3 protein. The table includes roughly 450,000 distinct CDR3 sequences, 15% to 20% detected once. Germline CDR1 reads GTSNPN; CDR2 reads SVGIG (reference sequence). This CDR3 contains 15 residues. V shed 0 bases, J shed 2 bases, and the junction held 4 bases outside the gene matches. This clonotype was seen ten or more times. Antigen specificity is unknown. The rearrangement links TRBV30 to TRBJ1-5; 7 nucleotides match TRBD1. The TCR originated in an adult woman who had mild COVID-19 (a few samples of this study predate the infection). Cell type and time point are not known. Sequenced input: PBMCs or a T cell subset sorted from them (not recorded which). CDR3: CAWSVGTVGNQPQHF. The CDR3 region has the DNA TGTGCCTGGAGTGTTGGGACAGTCGGCAATCAGCCCCAGCATTTT.